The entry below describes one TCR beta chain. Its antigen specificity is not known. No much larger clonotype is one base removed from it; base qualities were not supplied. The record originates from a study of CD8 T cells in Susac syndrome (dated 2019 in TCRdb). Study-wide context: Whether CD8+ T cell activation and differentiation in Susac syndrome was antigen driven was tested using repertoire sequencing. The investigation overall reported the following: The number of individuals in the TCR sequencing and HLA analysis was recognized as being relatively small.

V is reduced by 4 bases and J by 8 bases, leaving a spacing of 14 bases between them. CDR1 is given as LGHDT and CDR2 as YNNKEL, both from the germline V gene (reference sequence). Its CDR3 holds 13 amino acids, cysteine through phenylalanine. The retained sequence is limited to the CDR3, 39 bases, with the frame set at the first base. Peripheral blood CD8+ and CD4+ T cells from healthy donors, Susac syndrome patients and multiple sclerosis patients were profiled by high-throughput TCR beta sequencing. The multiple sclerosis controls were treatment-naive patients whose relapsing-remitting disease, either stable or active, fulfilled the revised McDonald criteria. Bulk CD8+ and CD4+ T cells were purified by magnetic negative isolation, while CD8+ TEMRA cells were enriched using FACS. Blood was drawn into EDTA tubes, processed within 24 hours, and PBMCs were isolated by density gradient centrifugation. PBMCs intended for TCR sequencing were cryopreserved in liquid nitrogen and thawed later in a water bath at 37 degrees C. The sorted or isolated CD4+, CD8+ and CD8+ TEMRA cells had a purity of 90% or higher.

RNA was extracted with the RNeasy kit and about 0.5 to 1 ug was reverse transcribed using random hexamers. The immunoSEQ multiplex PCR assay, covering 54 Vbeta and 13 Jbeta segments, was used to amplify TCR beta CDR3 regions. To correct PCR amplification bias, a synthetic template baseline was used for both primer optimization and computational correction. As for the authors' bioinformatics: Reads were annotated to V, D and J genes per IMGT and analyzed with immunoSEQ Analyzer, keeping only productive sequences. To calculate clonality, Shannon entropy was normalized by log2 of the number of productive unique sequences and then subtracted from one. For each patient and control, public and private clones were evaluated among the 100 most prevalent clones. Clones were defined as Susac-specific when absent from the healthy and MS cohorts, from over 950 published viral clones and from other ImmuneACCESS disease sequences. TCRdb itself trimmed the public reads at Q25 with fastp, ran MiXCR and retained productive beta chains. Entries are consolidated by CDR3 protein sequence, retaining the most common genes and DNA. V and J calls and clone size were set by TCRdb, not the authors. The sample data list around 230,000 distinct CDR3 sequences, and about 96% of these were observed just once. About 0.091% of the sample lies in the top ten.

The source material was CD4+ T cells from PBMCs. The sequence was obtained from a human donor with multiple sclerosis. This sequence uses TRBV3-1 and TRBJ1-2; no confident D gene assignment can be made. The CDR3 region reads CASSLWLSWGYTF. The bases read TGTGCCAGCAGCCTTTGGTTGTCTTGGGGCTACACCTTC.